The T cell receptor beta chain under discussion was sequenced for a study of cytomegalovirus exposure and HLA in healthy donors (TCRdb year 2017). For the wider study: An earlier analysis of under 600 of the donors reported approximately 290 Gb of sequence data and more than 90 million unique TCR beta sequences from about 179 million T cells. Typing coverage differed by locus: A, B, C, DRB1 and DQB1 were typed in about 620-640 donors, DQA1 in about 550, DPA1 in 600 to 610, and DPB1 in roughly 470. The study profiled the T cell repertoires of some 610 subjects by immunosequencing and related them to cytomegalovirus serostatus. Across approximately 400 genotyped donors of the cohort, an average of roughly 250,000 unique TCR beta nucleotide sequences per donor were sequenced, and roughly 18% of those sequences were non-productive. In a later genetic analysis, genome-wide SNP genotypes for about 55% of the roughly 700 donors were used, and that subset was treated as a discovery cohort. The study aimed to test whether signatures of past pathogen exposure could be identified by cataloging public T cell receptors. To predict cytomegalovirus infection status, the study combined high-throughput TCR immunosequencing, statistical association of individual TCRs with disease status, and machine learning. A later analysis re-examined previously published TCR beta repertoires from around 670 donors and added high-resolution HLA genotyping to investigate patterns of TCR occurrence. Alongside the repertoire data, information on donor age, sex, ethnicity and CMV serostatus was compiled. HLA typing covered class I and class II loci at four-digit resolution. Every discovery cohort repertoire had been produced on one sequencing platform. An early release covering some 640 HLA-typed donors comprised approximately 300 gigabases of sequencing data and around 80 million unique TCR sequences. The genetic ancestry cluster associated with self-reported Caucasian donors included about 84% of the roughly 380 genotyped donors. In addition to the first cohort of hundreds of subjects, a separate validation cohort of 120 different subjects was used. Roughly five DR-DQ haplotypes were handled as single units for association and clustering because linkage in the cohort was strong. An earlier analysis of 587 of the donors applied high-throughput TCR beta sequencing to assess whether each TCR beta V gene segment acted as functional or pseudogenic. Rather than using new phenotypic data, the later analysis identified candidate immune exposures from TCR beta sequences and from how often those sequences occurred across donors. General study outcomes and caveats: A group of highly shared sequence variants was considered likely to be a technical artifact of the sequencing pipeline. In the study, approximately 150 TCR beta chains were listed as associated with cytomegalovirus. According to a later analysis, TCR association rates differed among HLA loci, with DRB1 alleles showing the most associated TCRs and HLA-C alleles showing the fewest. Cytomegalovirus status was reported to be diagnosed by the classifier with high specificity and sensitivity in both the original and validation cohorts. In a later analysis, 15,000 to 20,000 TCR beta sequences were associated with specific HLA alleles at a false discovery rate of 0.05. A later genetic analysis reported fewer N-insertions in productive TCRs among donors in an Asian-associated ancestry cluster than the roughly 700-donor mean. The authors suggested that the approach could potentially be generalized to other disease states and immunological phenotypes. In a later analysis, most CMV-associated TCR beta chains were found to appear HLA-restricted, with HLA associations seemingly driven largely by CMV exposure. HLA typing was unavailable for some donors at each locus, so association tests used only the typed subset. A further reported finding was that TCR beta sequences accurately predicted the HLA-A and HLA-B alleles for most subjects in the first cohort. CMV serostatus was the only immune exposure information available for the cohort. In an earlier analysis of under 600 of the donors, most TCR beta V segments were observed in productive rearrangements about 87% or about 30% of the time, broadly matching IMGT annotations. Most TCR sequences were seen in very few donors, while some public TCRs were found in many individuals. Linkage disequilibrium might explain the correlated functional status among segregating V segments, but an unknown experimental factor could not be ruled out. When HLA alleles, especially DR and DQ, strongly co-occurred, TCR associations were difficult to assign to individual alleles. In a later analysis, several top co-occurrence clusters were reported to appear linked to parvovirus B19, influenza, CMV and Epstein-Barr virus. An association between a missense DCLRE1C variant and V-gene and J-gene trimming of TCR beta chains was found in a later genetic analysis and replicated in an independent cohort. Roughly uniform sequencing depth across donors was assumed in presence/absence analyses, although this assumption may not hold. The earlier analysis of approximately 590 of the donors excluded approximately 15 rarely observed V segments, including chromosome 9 orphons, because counts were too low. A few of the identified cytomegalovirus-associated TCR beta chains were confirmed in vitro to be specific for cytomegalovirus antigens. The cohort was sequenced for TCR beta chains only, and without alpha or paired-chain data the features that could be detected were limited. Compared with equally common non-associated chains, HLA-associated TCR beta chains in a later analysis were more clonally expanded and had lower generation probabilities.

This clone appeared once. This clone's antigen is unknown. Nothing much larger sits one base from this clone, and base qualities are not available. The library was generated by the immunoSEQ multiplex PCR assay. For the multiplex PCR, a mixture combining 60 forward primers for TCR Vbeta segments and 13 reverse primers for TCR Jbeta segments was used. A multiplex PCR assay on genomic DNA amplified the CDR3 region of rearranged TCR beta genes. On the Illumina HiSeq System, the amplified TCR beta libraries were sequenced as 87-base-pair reads. The paper's data handling went like this. A later analysis counted approximately 74 million unique TCR beta chains across the approximately 700 repertoires, and roughly 11 million of these chains were shared by at least two donors. To remove PCR and sequencing errors, raw reads were error-corrected and collapsed into unique sequences using a nearest-neighbor algorithm that merged closely related sequences. V, D and J gene segments were assigned by aligning CDR3 sequences to IMGT reference sequences. For a sequence to be retained, a match of at least six nucleotides was required to both a V gene segment and a J gene segment. Rearrangements were classified as productive when the CDR3 lacked stop codons and remained in frame with V and J, and all other rearrangements were classified as non-productive. CDR3 was defined according to IMGT convention as the region running from the second conserved V-encoded cysteine to the conserved J-encoded phenylalanine. Sequences without an unambiguous match to a single V gene segment were excluded from the earlier analysis of a few hundred of the donors. In an earlier analysis of approximately 590 of the donors, a V segment was called functional when productive rearrangements were above 56.7%, and segregating when the standard deviation between donors exceeded 5%. A statistical classification framework was built to diagnose cytomegalovirus status from the catalog of TCR beta chain sequences. In a later analysis, TCR nucleotide sequences were compared against IMGT/GENE-DB human TR gene sequences so that V and J genes could be assigned. The TCRdist pipeline was used in a later analysis to assign CDR3 sequences and most-parsimonious VDJ recombination scenarios. In a later analysis, each TCR beta chain was defined by its CDR3 amino acid sequence together with its V-gene family, and reads lacking a unique V-gene family were excluded. To address suspected cross-contamination and a sequencing artifact, a later analysis removed 592 highly shared, low-generation-probability nucleotide sequences. For each public chain, a later analysis derived a clonal expansion index from normalized ranks of inferred template counts within each repertoire. A later analysis computed generation probabilities with a VDJ recombination model fitted to out-of-frame rearrangements, and checked the results against IGoR. In a later analysis, TCR-TCR, TCR-HLA and TCR-CMV co-occurrence was scored with hypergeometric tests, and a repertoire-size bias correction was applied to TCR pairs. In a later analysis, false discovery rates were estimated by permuting HLA or CMV assignments 20 times. In a later analysis, co-occurring TCRs were grouped with DBSCAN, and TCRdist sequence similarity was added when clustering was performed within HLA-allele-positive subsets. Co-occurrence clustering excluded repertoires with fewer than 30,000 or more than 120,000 public chains, plus five with anomalous nucleotide sharing. Drawn from immuneACCESS, this table holds only the in-frame rearrangements with V and J called that TCRdb kept. Clones are partly lost; checked studies trace under half to an unresolved V gene and leave the rest unexplained. V, J and clone size reflect that table, while D and trimming were determined from the DNA. This sample is represented by about 63,000 clones; roughly 80% of them were singletons. The top ten clones comprise about 2.8% of the sample.

In total, approximately 700 healthy bone marrow donors made up the cohort. At the time of sampling, all cohort members were nominally healthy, though unrecorded immune exposures were likely present. The donor was CMV seronegative and belonged to the group of around 400 seronegative cohort members. Each donor provided a peripheral blood sample, and peripheral blood mononuclear cells were used for TCR beta sequencing. The Qiagen DNeasy Blood Extraction Kit was used to extract genomic DNA from the blood cell samples. Sequences were obtained from PBMCs. The TCR originated in a woman in her 30s in good health and CMV-seronegative.

Read as DNA, the sequence is TGTGCCAGCAGTGAATTAGGGGTTGGTGAAAAACTGTTTTTT. This translates into CASSELGVGEKLFF. The V and J genes are TRBV2 and TRBJ1-4, and the D gene may be TRBD1, 5 bases matching. Including cysteine and phenylalanine, the CDR3 has 14 amino acids. The DNA shown is the 42-base CDR3, in frame from base 1. V and J lose 2 bases and 7 bases, and a span of 11 bases separates them. Taken from the germline V gene, the CDR1 and CDR2 loops are SNHLY and FYNNEI.